By frequency in the sample, the clone carrying this TCR beta chain is medium-sized. Its target is unknown. At one end the junction does not follow the germline gene, possibly because of a read error. This entry belongs to a study of metastatic and nonmetastatic thyroid tumors. MiXCR reprocessed the PCR reads for TCRdb. The sample yields about 2,000 clones, 9.5% to 12% seen once. Thyroid surgery took place with no prior treatment in any patient. From germline, CDR1 is SGHTA and CDR2 FQGTGA. The CDR3 loop spans 14 amino acids. Study-wide points: Compared with benign nodules, malignant thyroid tumors were reported to have significantly higher TCR beta diversity in both blood and tumor.

The TCR originated in a female donor with papillary thyroid cancer or a benign thyroid nodule (not recorded which). Some clones in this sample may be carry-over from other donors' samples. The V call is TRBV7-3, the J call TRBJ1-1, with 8 bases identical to TRBD1. What was sequenced was tumor tissue. The CDR3 DNA is TGTGCCAGCAGCACGGACAGGGTGAACCCTGAAGCTTTCTTT. It translates to CASSTDRVNPEAFF.